Reported below is one TCR beta chain. Its matching antigen is unknown. The entry originates in a study of persistence of HIV-infected CD4 T cells. Study-wide results and caveats: Proviral oligoclonality tracked with TCR oligoclonality within the same sorted cells. Compared with CD3/CD28-stimulated cells, CMV- and Gag-responding cells showed lower TCRbeta richness.

Germline CDR1 is LGHDT and CDR2 is YNNKEL (reference sequence). Between the trimmed V and J ends, which lost 7 bases and 5 bases, there was a span of 12 bases. The CDR3 loop spans 13 amino acids. Sequencing used immunoSEQ version 4 in survey mode. Clones were read by immunoSEQ multiplex PCR, and TCRdb kept only the in-frame ones, dropping some. The sample holds just under 65,000 clones, about four fifths seen once. Overlapping HIV-1 Gag 15-mer peptides at around 0.91 ug per peptide per mL were used. CD40L-negative CD69-negative CD45RO-high memory CD4+ T cells were sorted as populations depleted of antigen-responding cells. Donors had undetectable plasma HIV-1 RNA, under 50 copies/mL, for 4+ years. PBMCs were depleted of CD8+ T cells before stimulation.

The receptor was derived from an adult man with HIV who was CMV-seropositive. Sample: CD4+ T cells sorted from PBMCs after approximately 18-hour stimulation, taken from a patient who received antiretroviral therapy. This chain joins TRBV3-1 (or the pseudogene TRBV3-2) and TRBJ2-1; D is tentatively TRBD1 or TRBD2 (5 bases each). The CDR3 bases are TGTGCCAGCAATGGGGACGGCAACAATGAGCAGTTCTTC. Protein sequence: CASNGDGNNEQFF.